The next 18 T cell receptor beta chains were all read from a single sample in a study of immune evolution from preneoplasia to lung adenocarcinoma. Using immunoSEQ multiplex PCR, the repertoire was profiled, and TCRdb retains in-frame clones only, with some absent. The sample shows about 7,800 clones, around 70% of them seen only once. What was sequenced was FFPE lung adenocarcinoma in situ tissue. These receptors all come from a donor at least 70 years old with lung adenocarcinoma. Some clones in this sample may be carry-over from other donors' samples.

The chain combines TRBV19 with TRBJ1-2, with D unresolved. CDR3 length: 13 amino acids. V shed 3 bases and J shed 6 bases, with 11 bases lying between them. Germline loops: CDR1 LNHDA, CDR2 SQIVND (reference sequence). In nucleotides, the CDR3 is TGTGCCAGTAGTATCCGGGCGACTGATGGCTACACCTTC. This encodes CASSIRATDGYTF.

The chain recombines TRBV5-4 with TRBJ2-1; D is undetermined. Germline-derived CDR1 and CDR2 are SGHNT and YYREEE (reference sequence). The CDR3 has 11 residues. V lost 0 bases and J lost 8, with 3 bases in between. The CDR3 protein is CASSLADEQFF. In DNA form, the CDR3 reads TGTGCCAGCAGCTTGGCCGATGAGCAGTTCTTC.

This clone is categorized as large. The CDR3: CASSFTGDLGYTF. The CDR3 DNA sequence: TGTGCCAGCAGTTTTACAGGGGACTTAGGCTACACCTTC. The V call is TRBV2, the J call TRBJ1-2, with 7 bases identical to TRBD1. Per the germline V gene, CDR1 is SNHLY and CDR2 is FYNNEI. This CDR3 contains 13 residues. V shed 5 bases and J 8 bases; nucleotides not matched to a gene: 8.

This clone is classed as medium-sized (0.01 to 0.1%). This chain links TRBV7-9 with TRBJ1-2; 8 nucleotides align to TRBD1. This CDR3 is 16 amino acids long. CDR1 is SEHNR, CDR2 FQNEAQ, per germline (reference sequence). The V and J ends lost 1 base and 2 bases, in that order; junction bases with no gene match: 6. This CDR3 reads CASSLEGDRSNYGYTF. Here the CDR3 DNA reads TGTGCCAGCAGCTTAGAGGGGGACAGGTCAAACTATGGCTACACCTTC.

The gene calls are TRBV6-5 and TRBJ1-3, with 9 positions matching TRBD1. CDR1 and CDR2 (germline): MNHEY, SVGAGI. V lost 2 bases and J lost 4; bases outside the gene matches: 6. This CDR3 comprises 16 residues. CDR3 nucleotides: TGTGCCAGCAGTTACACCGGACAGGGGTCGGGAAACACCATATATTTT. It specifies CASSYTGQGSGNTIYF.

The CDR3 bases are TGTGCCAGCAGCGTAGACAGGGAGGACTATGGCTACACCTTC. Translated, it gives CASSVDREDYGYTF. The chain combines TRBV9 with TRBJ1-2, with D possibly being TRBD1 (6 bases). Germline CDR1 is SGDLS and CDR2 is YYNGEE. V dropped 0 bases and J dropped 3 bases, with 9 bases sitting between them. There are 14 residues in the CDR3.

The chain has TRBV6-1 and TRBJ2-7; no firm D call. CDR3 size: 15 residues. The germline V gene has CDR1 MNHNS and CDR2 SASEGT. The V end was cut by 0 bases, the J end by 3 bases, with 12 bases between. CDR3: CASSEASRPDYEQYF. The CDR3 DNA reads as TGTGCCAGCAGTGAAGCGTCCAGGCCCGACTACGAGCAGTACTTC.

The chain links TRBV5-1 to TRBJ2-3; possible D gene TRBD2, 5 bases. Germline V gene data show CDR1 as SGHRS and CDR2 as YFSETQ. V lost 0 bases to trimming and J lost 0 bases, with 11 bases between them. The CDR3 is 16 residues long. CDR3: CASSLVAGVSTDTQYF. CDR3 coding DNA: TGCGCCAGCAGCTTGGTAGCCGGGGTAAGCACAGATACGCAGTATTTT.

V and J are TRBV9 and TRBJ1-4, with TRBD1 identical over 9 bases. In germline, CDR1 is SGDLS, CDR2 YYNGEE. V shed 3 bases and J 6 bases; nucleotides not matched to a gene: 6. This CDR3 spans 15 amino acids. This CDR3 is CASSEGDRADEKLFF. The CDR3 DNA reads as TGTGCCAGCAGCGAGGGGGACAGGGCGGATGAAAAACTGTTTTTT.

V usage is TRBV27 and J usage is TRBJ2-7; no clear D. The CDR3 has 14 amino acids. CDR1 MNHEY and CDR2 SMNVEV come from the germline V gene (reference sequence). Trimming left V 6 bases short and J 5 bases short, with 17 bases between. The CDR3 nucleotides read TGTGCCAGCAGGCCCCTGGGATCCAACAACGAGCAGTACTTC. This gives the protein CASRPLGSNNEQYF.

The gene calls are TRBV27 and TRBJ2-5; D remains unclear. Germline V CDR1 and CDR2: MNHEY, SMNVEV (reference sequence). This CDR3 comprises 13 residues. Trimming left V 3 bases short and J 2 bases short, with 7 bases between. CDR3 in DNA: TGTGCCAGCAGTTTGTTCCAGCAAGAGACCCAGTACTTC. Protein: CASSLFQQETQYF.

CDR3 amino acids: CASSLTVLNTGELFF. For the CDR3, the DNA is TGCGCCAGCAGCTTGACGGTATTGAACACCGGGGAGCTGTTTTTT. The chain joins TRBV5-1 to TRBJ2-2, with unresolved D. CDR1 is SGHRS, CDR2 YFSETQ, per germline. This CDR3 contains 15 residues. V lost 1 base to trimming and J lost 1 base, with 8 bases between them. The full variable domain, rest sourced from reference TRBV5-1 and TRBJ2-2, is KAGVTQTPRYLIKTRGQQVTLSCSPISGHRSVSWYQQTPGQGLQFLFEYFSETQRNKGNFPGRFSGRQFSNSRSEMNVSTLELGDSALYLCASSLTVLNTGELFFGEGSRLTVL.

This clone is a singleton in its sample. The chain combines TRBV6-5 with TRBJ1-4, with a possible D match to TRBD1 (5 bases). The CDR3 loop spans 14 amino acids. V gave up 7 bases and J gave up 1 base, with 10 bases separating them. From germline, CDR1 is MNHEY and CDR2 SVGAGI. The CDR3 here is CASKQGRTNEKLFF. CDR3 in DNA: TGTGCCAGCAAGCAGGGCAGAACTAATGAAAAACTGTTTTTT.

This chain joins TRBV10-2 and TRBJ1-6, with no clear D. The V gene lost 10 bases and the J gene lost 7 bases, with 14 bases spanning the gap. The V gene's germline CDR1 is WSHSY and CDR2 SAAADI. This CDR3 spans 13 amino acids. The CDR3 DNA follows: TGCGCCACCCAGAGGGAGCTAAATTCACCCCTCCACTTT. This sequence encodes CATQRELNSPLHF.

The CDR3 sequence: CASRGQRGGRNEQFF. The CDR3 coding sequence is TGTGCCAGCAGAGGACAGCGGGGGGGCCGTAATGAGCAGTTCTTC. V and J are TRBV7-6 and TRBJ2-1; 10 bases map to TRBD2. Germline assignment: CDR1 SGHVS and CDR2 FNYEAQ. After removal of 6 bases from V and 7 bases from J, the junction contained 9 bases not matched to a gene. This CDR3 has 15 amino acids.

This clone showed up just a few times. The CDR3 nucleotides are TGTGCCAGCAGCTTAGGTCGGGGACTTGAAGCTTTCTTT. Its translation is CASSLGRGLEAFF. The J gene is TRBJ1-1, the V gene TRBV11-3; D is possibly TRBD1 (5 bases). Trimming pared 1 base from V and 7 bases from J, leaving 10 bases between. CDR3 size: 13 residues. Germline lookup yields CDR1 SGHNT and CDR2 YENEEA.

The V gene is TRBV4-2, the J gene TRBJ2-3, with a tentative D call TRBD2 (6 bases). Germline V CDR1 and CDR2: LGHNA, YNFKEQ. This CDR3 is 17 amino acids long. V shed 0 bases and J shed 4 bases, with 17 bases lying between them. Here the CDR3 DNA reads TGTGCCAGCAGCCAAGAATTGCTAGCGAGAATTGCAGATACGCAGTATTTT. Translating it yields CASSQELLARIADTQYF.

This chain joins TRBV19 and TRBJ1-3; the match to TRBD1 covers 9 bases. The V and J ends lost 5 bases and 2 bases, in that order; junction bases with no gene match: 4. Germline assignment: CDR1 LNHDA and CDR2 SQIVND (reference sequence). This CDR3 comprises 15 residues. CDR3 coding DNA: TGTGCCAGTAGTCGCGGACAGGGGACTGGAAACACCATATATTTT. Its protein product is CASSRGQGTGNTIYF.